The clone carrying this T cell receptor beta chain came up a few times. Its antigen is not identified. Germline loops: CDR1 MNHEY, CDR2 SMNVEV (reference sequence). The CDR3 length is 15 residues. V shed 5 bases, J shed 7 bases, and the junction held 9 bases outside the gene matches. The sample is drawn from a study of T-cell memory formation after mild COVID-19. Study in general: TCR clusters mostly belonged to single donors.

Overall study results and limits: Pre-infection memory harbored some responding clones, suggesting cross-reactive memory joined. The SARS-CoV-2 specificity of second-wave clones reaching peak at day 37 remained unverified.

TCRdb called the 5' RACE reads again in MiXCR, with one record for every CDR3 protein. Of 210,000 or so distinct CDR3 sequences listed, over 9.5% are singletons. The chain is built from TRBV27 and TRBJ2-5; 11 nucleotides line up with TRBD2. What was sequenced was PBMCs or a T cell subset sorted from them (not recorded which). The receptor's source is a man between 18 and 35 years old who had mild COVID-19 (a few samples of this study predate the infection). Cell type and time point are not known. The CDR3 nucleotides read TGTGCCAGCAGTATCCTTAGCGGGGGGGCAGGGACCCAGTACTTC. This gives the protein CASSILSGGAGTQYF.